The 25 T cell receptor beta chains reported below all come from one sample, sequenced in a study of cytomegalovirus exposure and HLA in healthy donors. A multiplex PCR was run with 60 Vbeta primers and 13 Jbeta primers. The protocol was immunoSEQ multiplex PCR, while the TCRdb copy is restricted to in-frame clones and leaves out a portion. Found here are hundreds of thousands of clones, around 89% of them singletons; the top ten hold roughly 1%. Sequenced material: PBMCs. Every receptor here comes from a woman aged 18 to 35 in good health and CMV-seronegative.

The chain joins TRBV4-3 to TRBJ1-1; D unresolved. Trimming shortened V by 0 bases and J by 2 bases, and 13 bases separated the two germline ends. There are 16 residues in the CDR3. Looked up from germline, CDR1 is LGHNA and CDR2 is YSLEER. CDR3 amino acids: CASSQDPGGRNTEAFF. Written as DNA, the CDR3 is TGCGCCAGCAGCCAAGATCCCGGAGGCCGCAACACTGAAGCTTTCTTT.

V gene TRBV6-6 combines with J gene TRBJ1-6; D might be TRBD1 (5 bases). This CDR3 contains 13 residues. Trimming stripped 6 bases from V and 7 bases from J, with 10 bases between. Looked up from germline, CDR1 is MNHNY and CDR2 is SVGAGI (reference sequence). The CDR3 region has the DNA TGTGCCAGCAGCCTCGACAGCAATTCACCCCTCCACTTT. Amino acid sequence: CASSLDSNSPLHF.

V gene TRBV7-9 combines with J gene TRBJ2-5; tentative D call: TRBD1 (6 bases). Near its end, the DNA agrees better with TRBJ2-7, so the J call may be wrong. CDR1 is SEHNR, CDR2 FQNEAQ, per germline (reference sequence). CDR3 length: 13 amino acids. The CDR3 nucleotides are TGTGCCAGCAGCTCTACAGGGTTCTACGAGCAGTACTTC. This gives the protein CASSSTGFYEQYF.

About this clone: One end of the junction varies from germline; a read error may be responsible. V gene TRBV7-9 combines with J gene TRBJ2-7; 10 bases fit TRBD2. Germline values: CDR1 SEHNR, CDR2 FQNEAQ (reference sequence). The length of the CDR3 is 12 residues. CDR3 residues: CASSIAGGEQYF. CDR3 in DNA: TGTGCCAGCAGCATAGCGGGGGGTGAGCAGTACTTC.

This clone has only a few counts. The chain carries TRBV4-3 and TRBJ1-1; the D gene is possibly TRBD1 (5 bases). The CDR3 is 16 residues long. Trimming took off 1 base at V and 5 bases at J, with 17 bases between the two ends. Germline values: CDR1 LGHNA, CDR2 YSLEER. The CDR3 nucleotides read TGCGCCAGCAGCCAAGGGCGGGACCCATGGGGAACTGAAGCTTTCTTT. Protein: CASSQGRDPWGTEAFF.

The V and J genes are TRBV7-9 and TRBJ2-5; tentatively, D is TRBD2 (5 bases). V was trimmed by 5 bases and J by 4 bases, leaving 14 bases between them. Germline V CDR1 and CDR2: SEHNR, FQNEAQ (reference sequence). The CDR3 covers 14 residues. The CDR3 DNA is TGTGCCAGCAGCCCTCTTGGAGGAGGAGAGACCCAGTACTTC. This translates into CASSPLGGGETQYF.

CDR3 region: CASSPDSSYEQYF. The CDR3 nucleotides are TGTGCCAGCAGCCCGGACAGCTCCTACGAGCAGTACTTC. The rearrangement uses TRBV13 and TRBJ2-5, with TRBD1 as a possible D gene (6 bases). The J call may be in error: the DNA end matches TRBJ2-7 better. The CDR3 totals 13 residues. From germline, CDR1 is PRHDT and CDR2 FYEKMQ (reference sequence).

The chain carries TRBV19 and TRBJ1-2; no reliable D call. The germline V gene encodes CDR1 LNHDA and CDR2 SQIVND (reference sequence). The CDR3 has 15 residues. V was clipped by 7 bases and J by 8 bases, with 23 bases between them. DNA of the CDR3: TGTGCCAGTACCTACACCTCTTTGTTCGGAGTCGGCTACACCTTC. It encodes CASTYTSLFGVGYTF.

Worth noting for this clone: This sample also contains other DNA sequences that code for the same CDR3. This chain joins TRBV5-4 and TRBJ2-5; 9 nucleotides align to TRBD2. J gave up 1 base and V 4 bases, and 5 bases lay outside the gene matches. The CDR3 has 15 residues. CDR1 and CDR2 from the germline V gene are SGHNT and YYREEE (reference sequence). The DNA of the CDR3 is TGTGCCAGCAGCCTGGCGGGGGGGCCCCAAGAGACCCAGTACTTC. Protein sequence: CASSLAGGPQETQYF.

The rearrangement joins TRBV27 to TRBJ2-3, with 13 nucleotides matching TRBD2. Germline-derived CDR1 and CDR2 are MNHEY and SMNVEV (reference sequence). After removal of 5 bases from V and 0 bases from J, the junction contained 5 bases not matched to a gene. The CDR3 is 17 residues long. The CDR3 nucleotides are TGTGCCAGCAGTCCTTGGACTAGCGGGGGTAGCACAGATACGCAGTATTTT. Amino acids: CASSPWTSGGSTDTQYF.

V gene TRBV2 combines with J gene TRBJ1-2; 8 nucleotides line up with TRBD1. There are 13 residues in the CDR3. Germline V CDR1 and CDR2: SNHLY, FYNNEI. V gave up 8 bases and J gave up 5 bases; unmatched junction bases: 7. The CDR3 sequence: CASVGGQEYGYTF. The CDR3 DNA reads as TGTGCCAGCGTGGGGGGACAGGAGTATGGCTACACCTTC.

This chain joins TRBV7-6 and TRBJ1-1; D is unclear. Per germline, CDR1 SGHVS and CDR2 FNYEAQ. CDR3 size: 12 residues. V lost 2 bases to trimming and J lost 8 bases, with 9 bases between them. This chain's CDR3 is CASSLMGREAFF. In DNA, the CDR3 is TGTGCCAGCAGCTTAATGGGGAGGGAAGCTTTCTTT. Supplemented by reference TRBV7-6 and TRBJ1-1, the full variable domain reads GAGVSQSPRYKVTKRGQDVALRCDPISGHVSLYWYRQALGQGPEFLTYFNYEAQQDKSGLPNDRFSAERPEGSISTLTIQRTEQRDSAMYRCASSLMGREAFFGQGTRLTVV.

CDR3 in DNA: TGCGCCAGCAGCCAAGAAGCCCGTCGGAACACTGAAGCTTTCTTT. Translation: CASSQEARRNTEAFF. V gene TRBV4-1 combines with J gene TRBJ1-1; D not resolved. The CDR3 runs to 15 residues. CDR1 is MGHRA, CDR2 YSYEKL, per germline. Trimming left V 0 bases short and J 1 base short, with 9 bases between.

The chain has TRBV4-3 and TRBJ1-1; 8 bases are shared with TRBD1. CDR3 length equals 14 residues. V lost 3 bases and J lost 2; bases outside the gene matches: 2. Germline CDR1 reads LGHNA; CDR2 reads YSLEER. CDR3 nucleotide sequence: TGCGCCAGCAGCCAGGACAGGGAAAACACTGAAGCTTTCTTT. The encoded protein is CASSQDRENTEAFF.

The rearrangement joins TRBV18 to TRBJ1-2; 8 bases align to TRBD1. The CDR3 consists of 14 residues. The germline V gene has CDR1 KGHSH and CDR2 LQKENI. Trimming cost V 4 bases and J 7 bases; bases outside gene matches: 8. The CDR3 bases are TGTGCCAGCTCACACGACAGGGGCGATAGTGGCTACACCTTC. This sequence encodes CASSHDRGDSGYTF.

The chain carries TRBV10-3 and TRBJ2-3; 9 bases are a match to TRBD2. With V trimmed by 3 bases and J by 6 bases, 10 bases remained unmatched. From germline, CDR1 is ENHRY and CDR2 SYGVKD. The CDR3 is 16 amino acids. CDR3 coding DNA: TGTGCCATCAGTGATTCGACTAGCGGTGGGAGGGATACGCAGTATTTT. It is translated as CAISDSTSGGRDTQYF.

The chain employs TRBV19 and TRBJ2-7; TRBD1 might be the D (5 bases). Germline CDR1 LNHDA, CDR2 SQIVND (reference sequence). This CDR3 region has 14 residues. V lost 4 bases, J lost 2 bases, and 12 bases lay in between. The chain's CDR3 is CASSTQGRAYEQYF. The CDR3 nucleotides read TGTGCCAGTAGTACCCAGGGTAGGGCCTACGAGCAGTACTTC.

This rearrangement joins TRBV7-2 to TRBJ1-5, with D unresolved. This CDR3 has 12 residues. CDR1 is SGHTA and CDR2 is FQGNSA in the germline V gene. The V end lost 4 bases, the J end lost 7 bases, and 8 bases lay between the germline ends. CDR3 nucleotide sequence: TGTGCCAGCAGCTCCCTAGGCCAGCCCCAGCATTTT. Amino acid sequence: CASSSLGQPQHF. Full variable domain (outside the CDR3, taken from reference TRBV7-2 and TRBJ1-5): GAGVSQSPSNKVTEKGKDVELRCDPISGHTALYWYRQSLGQGLEFLIYFQGNSAPDKSGLPSDRFSAERTGGSVSTLTIQRTQQEDSAVYLCASSSLGQPQHFGDGTRLSIL.

The CDR3 here is CASSDGSTDTQYF. DNA for the CDR3: TGTGCCAGCAGCGACGGTAGCACAGATACGCAGTATTTT. This chain connects TRBV9 to TRBJ2-3; D is unclear. Germline lookup yields CDR1 SGDLS and CDR2 YYNGEE. The CDR3 is 13 residues long. V was cut by 3 bases and J by 0 bases, with 5 bases left in between.

V usage is TRBV4-3 and J usage is TRBJ1-2; TRBD1 agrees at 9 bases. Losses at the gene ends were 9 bases for V and 4 bases for J; bases not matched to a gene: 12. The CDR3 length is 15 residues. Germline CDR1 LGHNA, CDR2 YSLEER. The CDR3 region is CASKPPGQGFYGYTF. CDR3 in DNA: TGCGCCAGTAAACCTCCGGGACAGGGCTTCTATGGCTACACCTTC.

The V and J genes are TRBV25-1 and TRBJ1-1, with TRBD1 as a possible D gene (6 bases). This CDR3 contains 13 residues. V was cut by 8 bases and J by 0 bases, with 10 bases left in between. Germline CDR1 and CDR2: MGHDK and SYGVNS. The CDR3 sequence is CASGGQMNTEAFF. For the CDR3, the DNA is TGTGCCAGCGGCGGACAGATGAACACTGAAGCTTTCTTT.

CDR3 amino acids: CASSLTSGREAFF. CDR3 coding DNA: TGTGCCAGCAGCTTGACGAGCGGGAGGGAAGCTTTCTTT. The chain carries TRBV6-6 and TRBJ1-1; D gene ambiguous. Between the trimmed V and J ends, which lost 6 bases and 8 bases, there was a span of 16 bases. Germline V CDR1 and CDR2: MNHNY, SVGAGI (reference sequence). This CDR3 contains 13 residues.

This chain uses TRBV30 with TRBJ2-1; a possible D gene is TRBD1 (6 bases). Trimming removed 2 bases at V and 0 bases at J, with 8 bases between. This CDR3 has 14 residues. Germline CDR1 GTSNPN, CDR2 SVGIG (reference sequence). This CDR3 reads CAWSTDSSYNEQFF. As DNA, the CDR3 is TGTGCCTGGAGTACGGACAGCTCCTACAATGAGCAGTTCTTC.

This clone was observed once. The chain employs TRBV4-2 and TRBJ1-2; 8 positions agree with TRBD1. The CDR3 is 16 residues long. The junction had 8 bases not matched to a gene; V was cut back by 0 bases and J by 5 bases. The germline gives CDR1 LGHNA, CDR2 YNFKEQ. The CDR3 nucleotides are TGTGCCAGCAGCCAAGAACTGGACAGGGTAAAGTATGGCTACACCTTC. It translates to CASSQELDRVKYGYTF.

This clone was found once. The rearrangement joins TRBV2 to TRBJ2-4, with TRBD1 matching 7 bases. With V trimmed by 6 bases and J by 4 bases, 9 bases remained unmatched. This CDR3 has 15 residues. In germline, CDR1 is SNHLY, CDR2 FYNNEI. The CDR3 DNA reads TGTGCCAGCAGCGGGACAGTCGTTTTAAAAAACATTCAGTACTTC. Translation: CASSGTVVLKNIQYF. Full variable domain (missing parts from reference TRBV2 and TRBJ2-4): EPEVTQTPSHQVTQMGQEVILRCVPISNHLYFYWYRQILGQKVEFLVSFYNNEISEKSEIFDDQFSVERPDGSNFTLKIRSTKLEDSAMYFCASSGTVVLKNIQYFGAGTRLSVL.